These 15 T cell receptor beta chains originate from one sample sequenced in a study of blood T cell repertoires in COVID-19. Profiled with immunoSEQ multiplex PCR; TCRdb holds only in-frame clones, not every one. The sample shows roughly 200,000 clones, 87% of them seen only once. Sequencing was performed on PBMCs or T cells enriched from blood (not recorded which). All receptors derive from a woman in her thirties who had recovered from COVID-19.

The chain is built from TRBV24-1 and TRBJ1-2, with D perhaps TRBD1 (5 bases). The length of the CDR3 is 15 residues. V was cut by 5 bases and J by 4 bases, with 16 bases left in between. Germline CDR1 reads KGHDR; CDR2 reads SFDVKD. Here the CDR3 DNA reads TGTGCCACCAGTGGTTCCGGGACTGAGAGCTATGGCTACACCTTC. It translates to CATSGSGTESYGYTF.

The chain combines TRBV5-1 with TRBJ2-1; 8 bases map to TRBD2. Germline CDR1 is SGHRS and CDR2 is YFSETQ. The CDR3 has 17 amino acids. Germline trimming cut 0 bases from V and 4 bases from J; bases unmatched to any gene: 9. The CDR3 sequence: CASSLGGGTSSYNEQFF. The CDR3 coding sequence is TGCGCCAGCAGCTTGGGGGGAGGGACTAGTTCATACAATGAGCAGTTCTTC.

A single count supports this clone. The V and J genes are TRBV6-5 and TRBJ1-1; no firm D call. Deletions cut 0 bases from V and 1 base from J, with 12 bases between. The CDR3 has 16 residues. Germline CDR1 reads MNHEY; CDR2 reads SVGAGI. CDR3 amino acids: CASSYSRPAGNTEAFF. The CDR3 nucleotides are TGTGCCAGCAGTTACTCGAGGCCGGCGGGGAACACTGAAGCTTTCTTT.

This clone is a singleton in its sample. CDR3 in amino acids: CASGLDPAGGTNTIYF. CDR3 DNA: TGTGCTAGTGGTTTGGACCCCGCAGGGGGTACGAACACCATATATTTT. The chain recombines TRBV12-5 with TRBJ1-3, with TRBD1 identical over 7 bases. Germline V gives CDR1 LGHNT, CDR2 FRNRAP. J gave up 7 bases and V 1 base, and 10 bases lay outside the gene matches. The CDR3 consists of 16 residues. The variable domain in full, completed from reference TRBV12-5 and TRBJ1-3, reads DARVTQTPRHKVTEMGQEVTMRCQPILGHNTVFWYRQTMMQGLELLAYFRNRAPLDDSGMPKDRFSAEMPDATLATLKIQPSEPRDSAVYFCASGLDPAGGTNTIYFGEGSWLTVV.

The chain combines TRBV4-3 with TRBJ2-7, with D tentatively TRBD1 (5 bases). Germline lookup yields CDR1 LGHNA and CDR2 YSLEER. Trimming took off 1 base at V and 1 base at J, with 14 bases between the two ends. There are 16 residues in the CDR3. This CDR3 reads CASSQGAGRESYEQYF. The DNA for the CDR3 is TGCGCCAGCAGCCAAGGTGCAGGCAGGGAATCCTACGAGCAGTACTTC.

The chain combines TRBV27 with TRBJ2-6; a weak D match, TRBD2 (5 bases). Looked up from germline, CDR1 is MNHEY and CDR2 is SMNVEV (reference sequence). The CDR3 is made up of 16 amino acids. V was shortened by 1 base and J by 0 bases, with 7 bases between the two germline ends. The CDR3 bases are TGTGCCAGCAGTTTATACGGGAACTCTGGGGCCAACGTCCTGACTTTC. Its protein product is CASSLYGNSGANVLTF.

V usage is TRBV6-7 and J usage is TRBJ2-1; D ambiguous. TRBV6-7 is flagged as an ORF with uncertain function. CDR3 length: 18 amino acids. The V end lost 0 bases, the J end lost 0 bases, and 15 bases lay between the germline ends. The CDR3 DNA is TGTGCCAGCAGTTACTCTTTTGCTTGCCCCAGCTCCTACAATGAGCAGTTCTTC. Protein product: CASSYSFACPSSYNEQFF.

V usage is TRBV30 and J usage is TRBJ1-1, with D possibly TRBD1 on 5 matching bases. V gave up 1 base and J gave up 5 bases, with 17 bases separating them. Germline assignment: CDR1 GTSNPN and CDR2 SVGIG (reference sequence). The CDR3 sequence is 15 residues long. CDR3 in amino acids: CAWSAPQGFGTEAFF. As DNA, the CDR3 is TGTGCCTGGAGTGCCCCTCAGGGCTTTGGGACTGAAGCTTTCTTT. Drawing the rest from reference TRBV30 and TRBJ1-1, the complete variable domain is SQTIHQWPATLVQPVGSPLSLECTVEGTSNPNLYWYRQAAGRGLQLLFYSVGIGQISSEVPQNLSASRPQDRQFILSSKKLLLSDSGFYLCAWSAPQGFGTEAFFGQGTRLTVV.

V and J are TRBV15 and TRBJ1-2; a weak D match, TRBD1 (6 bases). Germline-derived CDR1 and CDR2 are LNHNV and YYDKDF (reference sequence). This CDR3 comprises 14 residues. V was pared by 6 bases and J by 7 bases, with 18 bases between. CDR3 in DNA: TGTGCCACCAGTTTCACAGGTCTAGGGGGTGGCTACACCTTC. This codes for CATSFTGLGGGYTF. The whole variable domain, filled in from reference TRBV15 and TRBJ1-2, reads DAMVIQNPRYQVTQFGKPVTLSCSQTLNHNVMYWYQQKSSQAPKLLFHYYDKDFNNEADTPDNFQSRRPNTSFCFLDIRSPGLGDTAMYLCATSFTGLGGGYTFGSGTRLTVV.

Written as DNA, the CDR3 is TGTGCCAGCAGCCCGTTACAGGGAAATTCACCCCTCCACTTT. Amino acids: CASSPLQGNSPLHF. The V call is TRBV5-4, the J call TRBJ1-6, with a weak D call TRBD1 (6 bases). Germline V gives CDR1 SGHNT, CDR2 YYREEE (reference sequence). The CDR3 is 14 amino acids. V lost 4 bases, J lost 7 bases, and 12 bases lay in between.

The CDR3 loop reads CASSQGGTGCVRNQPQHF. The CDR3 coding sequence is TGCGCCAGCAGTCAAGGTGGGACAGGGTGCGTTCGCAATCAGCCCCAGCATTTT. The chain couples TRBV23-1 to TRBJ1-5; 9 bases are shared with TRBD1. TRBV23-1 falls under the ORF class, with uncertain function. J lost 2 bases, V lost 2 bases, and 10 bases had no gene match. The CDR3 is 18 residues long.

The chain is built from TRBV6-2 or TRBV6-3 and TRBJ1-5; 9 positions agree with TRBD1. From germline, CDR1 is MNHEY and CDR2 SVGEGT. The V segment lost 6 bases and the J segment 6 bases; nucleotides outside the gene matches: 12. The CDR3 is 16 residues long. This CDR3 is CASSDPGQGGVQPQHF. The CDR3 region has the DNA TGTGCCAGCAGCGACCCGGGACAGGGTGGCGTTCAGCCCCAGCATTTT.

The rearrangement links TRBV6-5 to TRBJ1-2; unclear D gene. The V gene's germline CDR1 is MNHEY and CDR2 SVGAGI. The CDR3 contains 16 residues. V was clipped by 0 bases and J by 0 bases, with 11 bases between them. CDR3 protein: CASSYSIAQTNYGYTF. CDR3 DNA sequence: TGTGCCAGCAGTTACTCGATCGCACAAACTAACTATGGCTACACCTTC.

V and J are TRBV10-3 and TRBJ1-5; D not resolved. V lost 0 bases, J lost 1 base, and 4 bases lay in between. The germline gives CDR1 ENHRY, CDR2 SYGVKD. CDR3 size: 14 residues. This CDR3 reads CAISESTSNQPQHF. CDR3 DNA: TGTGCCATCAGTGAGTCGACAAGCAATCAGCCCCAGCATTTT.

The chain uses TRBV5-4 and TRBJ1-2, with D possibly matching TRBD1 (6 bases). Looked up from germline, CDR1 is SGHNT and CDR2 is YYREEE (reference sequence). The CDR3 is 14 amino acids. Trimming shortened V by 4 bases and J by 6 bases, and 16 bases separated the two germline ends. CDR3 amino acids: CASSPTGIQHGYTF. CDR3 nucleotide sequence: TGTGCCAGCAGCCCCACAGGGATTCAACATGGCTACACCTTC. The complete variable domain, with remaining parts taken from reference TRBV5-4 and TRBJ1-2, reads ETGVTQSPTHLIKTRGQQVTLRCSSQSGHNTVSWYQQALGQGPQFIFQYYREEENGRGNFPPRFSGLQFPNYSSELNVNALELDDSALYLCASSPTGIQHGYTFGSGTRLTVV.